This TCR beta chain emerged from a study of blood T cell repertoires in COVID-19. For the study at large: The samples span acute and convalescent COVID-19 from the United States, Italy and Spain.

This CDR3 contains 13 residues. Trimming removed 3 bases from V and 4 bases from J; junction bases left unmatched: 1. The germline V gene encodes CDR1 SGHRS and CDR2 YFSETQ. Source study methods: Amplification of reference gene primers provided the estimated nucleated cell counts. This table comes from immunoSEQ multiplex PCR, and its TCRdb copy is limited to in-frame clones, with some not included. From that table come the V and J calls and clone size; the DNA was used to work out D and trimming. This repertoire shows under 85,000 clones, around four fifths found once; its top ten account for under 50%.

The sample comprised peripheral blood. This chain uses TRBV5-1 with TRBJ1-2; 9 bases agree with TRBD1. The clonotype was recovered from a human donor in a cohort sampled during active COVID-19. The CDR3 sequence is CASSWDRAYGYTF. The CDR3 DNA follows: TGCGCCAGCAGCTGGGACAGGGCCTATGGCTACACCTTC.